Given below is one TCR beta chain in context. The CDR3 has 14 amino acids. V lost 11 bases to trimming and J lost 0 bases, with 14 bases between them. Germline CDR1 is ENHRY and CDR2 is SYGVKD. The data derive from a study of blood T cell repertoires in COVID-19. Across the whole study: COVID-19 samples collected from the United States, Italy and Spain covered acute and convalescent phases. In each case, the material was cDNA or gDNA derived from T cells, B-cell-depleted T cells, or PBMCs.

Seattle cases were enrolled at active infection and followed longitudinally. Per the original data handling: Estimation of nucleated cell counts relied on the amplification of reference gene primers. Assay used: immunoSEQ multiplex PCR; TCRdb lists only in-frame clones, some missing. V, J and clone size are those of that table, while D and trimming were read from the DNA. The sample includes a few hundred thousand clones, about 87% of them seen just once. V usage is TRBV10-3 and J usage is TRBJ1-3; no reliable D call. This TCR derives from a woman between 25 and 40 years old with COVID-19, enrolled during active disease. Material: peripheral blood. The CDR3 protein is CAGSLGSSGNTIYF. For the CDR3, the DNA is TGTGCCGGGAGTTTAGGAAGCTCTGGAAACACCATATATTTT.